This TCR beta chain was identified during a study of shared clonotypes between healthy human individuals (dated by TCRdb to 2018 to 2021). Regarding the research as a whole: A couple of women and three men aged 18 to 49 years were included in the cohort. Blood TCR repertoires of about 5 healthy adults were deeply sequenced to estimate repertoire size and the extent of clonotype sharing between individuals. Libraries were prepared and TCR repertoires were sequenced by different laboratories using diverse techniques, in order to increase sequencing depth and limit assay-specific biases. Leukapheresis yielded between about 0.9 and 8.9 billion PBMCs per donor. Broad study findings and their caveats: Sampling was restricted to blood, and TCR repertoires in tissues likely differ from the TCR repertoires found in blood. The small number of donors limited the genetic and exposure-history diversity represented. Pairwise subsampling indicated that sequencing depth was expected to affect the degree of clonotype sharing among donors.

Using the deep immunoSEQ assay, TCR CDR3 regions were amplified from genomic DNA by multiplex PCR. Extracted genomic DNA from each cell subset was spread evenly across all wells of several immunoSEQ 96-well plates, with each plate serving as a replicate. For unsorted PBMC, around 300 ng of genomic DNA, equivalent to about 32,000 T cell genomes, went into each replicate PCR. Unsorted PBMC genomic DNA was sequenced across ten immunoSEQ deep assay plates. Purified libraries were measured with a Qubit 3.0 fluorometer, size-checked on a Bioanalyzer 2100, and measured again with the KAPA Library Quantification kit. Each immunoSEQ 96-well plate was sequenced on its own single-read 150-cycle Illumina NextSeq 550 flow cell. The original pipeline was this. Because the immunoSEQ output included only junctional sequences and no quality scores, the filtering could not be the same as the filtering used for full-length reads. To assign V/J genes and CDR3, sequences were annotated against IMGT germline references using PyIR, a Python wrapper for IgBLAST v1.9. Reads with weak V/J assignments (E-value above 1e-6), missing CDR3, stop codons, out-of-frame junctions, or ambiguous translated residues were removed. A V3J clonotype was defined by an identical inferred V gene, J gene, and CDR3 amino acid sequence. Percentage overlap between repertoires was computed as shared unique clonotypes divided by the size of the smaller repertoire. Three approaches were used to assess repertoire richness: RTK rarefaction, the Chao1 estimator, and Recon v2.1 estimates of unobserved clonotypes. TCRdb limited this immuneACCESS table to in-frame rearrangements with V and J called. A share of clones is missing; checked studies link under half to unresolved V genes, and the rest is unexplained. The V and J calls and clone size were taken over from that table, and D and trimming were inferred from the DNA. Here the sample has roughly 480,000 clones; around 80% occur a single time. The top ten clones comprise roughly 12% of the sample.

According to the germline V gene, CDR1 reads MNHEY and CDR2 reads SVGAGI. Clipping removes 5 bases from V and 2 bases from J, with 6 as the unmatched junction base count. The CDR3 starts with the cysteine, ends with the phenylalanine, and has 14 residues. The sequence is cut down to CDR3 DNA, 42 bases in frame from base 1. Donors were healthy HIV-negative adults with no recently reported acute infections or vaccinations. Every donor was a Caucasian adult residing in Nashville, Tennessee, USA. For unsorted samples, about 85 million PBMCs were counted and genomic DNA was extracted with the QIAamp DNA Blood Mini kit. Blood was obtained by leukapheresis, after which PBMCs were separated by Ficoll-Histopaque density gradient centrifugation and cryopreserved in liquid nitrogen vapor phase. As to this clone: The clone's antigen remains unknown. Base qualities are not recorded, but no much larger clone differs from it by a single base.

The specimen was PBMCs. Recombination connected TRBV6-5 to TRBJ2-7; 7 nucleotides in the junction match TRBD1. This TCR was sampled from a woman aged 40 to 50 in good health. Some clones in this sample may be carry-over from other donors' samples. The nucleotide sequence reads TGTGCCAGCAGTCCGCGACAGGGCACCTACGAGCAGTACTTC. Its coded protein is CASSPRQGTYEQYF.